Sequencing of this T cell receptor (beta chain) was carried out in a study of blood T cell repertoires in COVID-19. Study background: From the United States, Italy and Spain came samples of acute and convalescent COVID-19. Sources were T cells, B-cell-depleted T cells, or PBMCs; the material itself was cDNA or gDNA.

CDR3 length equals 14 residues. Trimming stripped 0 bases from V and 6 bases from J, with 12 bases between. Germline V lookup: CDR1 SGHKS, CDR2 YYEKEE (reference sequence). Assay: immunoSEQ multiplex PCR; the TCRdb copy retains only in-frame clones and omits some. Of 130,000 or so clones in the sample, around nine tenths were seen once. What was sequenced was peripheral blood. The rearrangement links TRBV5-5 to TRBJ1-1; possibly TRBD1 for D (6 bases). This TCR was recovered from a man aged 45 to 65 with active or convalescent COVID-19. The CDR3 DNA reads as TGTGCCAGCAGCTTGGTACGGACAGCTTCTGAAGCTTTCTTT. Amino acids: CASSLVRTASEAFF. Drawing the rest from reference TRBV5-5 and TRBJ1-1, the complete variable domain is DAGVTQSPTHLIKTRGQQVTLRCSPISGHKSVSWYQQVLGQGPQFIFQYYEKEERGRGNFPDRFSARQFPNYSSELNVNALLLGDSALYLCASSLVRTASEAFFGQGTRLTVV.